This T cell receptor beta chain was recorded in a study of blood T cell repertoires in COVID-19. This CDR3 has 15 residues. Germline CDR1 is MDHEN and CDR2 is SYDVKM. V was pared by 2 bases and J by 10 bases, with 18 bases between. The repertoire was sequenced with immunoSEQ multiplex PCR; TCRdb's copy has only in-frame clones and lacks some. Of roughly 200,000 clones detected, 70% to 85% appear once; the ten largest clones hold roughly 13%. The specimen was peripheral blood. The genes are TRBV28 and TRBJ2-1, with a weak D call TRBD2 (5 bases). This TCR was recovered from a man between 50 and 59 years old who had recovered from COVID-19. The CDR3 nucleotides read TGTGCCAGCAGTTTAGAAGGTCTAGCTATTCCGGAGCAGTTCTTC. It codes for CASSLEGLAIPEQFF. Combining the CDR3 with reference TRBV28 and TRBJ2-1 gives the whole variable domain DVKVTQSSRYLVKRTGEKVFLECVQDMDHENMFWYRQDPGLGLRLIYFSYDVKMKEKGDIPEGYSVSREKKERFSLILESASTNQTSMYLCASSLEGLAIPEQFFGPGTRLTVL.